This T cell receptor (beta chain) was sequenced during a study of blood T cells in healthy people across ages. Study-level information: Through template switching, about one barcoded beta molecule was captured per two T cells, as measured in model experiments.

Study-level findings and limits: More naive CD4+ cells and higher diversity were found in long-lived than in aged donors.

Trimming removed 5 bases from V and 1 base from J, with 6 bases in between. Germline values: CDR1 MNHNY, CDR2 SVGAGI (reference sequence). The CDR3 runs to 12 residues. A second PCR of about 6 to 11 cycles used a sample-barcoded 5' primer and a J-beta primer mix. Each of the cDNA molecules was tagged by a template-switch adaptor with 12 random nucleotides. TCRdb re-called the 5' RACE reads through MiXCR, storing one row per CDR3 protein. The data contain roughly 790,000 distinct CDR3 sequences, around 46% of them singletons. Every sample gave at least 5.5 micrograms of total RNA when it was extracted. About this clonotype: What it binds is unknown.

The receptor comes from a woman aged 60-70 years in good health. The material sequenced was blood. The chain links TRBV6-6 to TRBJ2-7; D unresolved. The CDR3 region has the DNA TGTGCCAGCAGTACTAAATCCTACGAGCAGTACTTC. It yields the protein CASSTKSYEQYF.